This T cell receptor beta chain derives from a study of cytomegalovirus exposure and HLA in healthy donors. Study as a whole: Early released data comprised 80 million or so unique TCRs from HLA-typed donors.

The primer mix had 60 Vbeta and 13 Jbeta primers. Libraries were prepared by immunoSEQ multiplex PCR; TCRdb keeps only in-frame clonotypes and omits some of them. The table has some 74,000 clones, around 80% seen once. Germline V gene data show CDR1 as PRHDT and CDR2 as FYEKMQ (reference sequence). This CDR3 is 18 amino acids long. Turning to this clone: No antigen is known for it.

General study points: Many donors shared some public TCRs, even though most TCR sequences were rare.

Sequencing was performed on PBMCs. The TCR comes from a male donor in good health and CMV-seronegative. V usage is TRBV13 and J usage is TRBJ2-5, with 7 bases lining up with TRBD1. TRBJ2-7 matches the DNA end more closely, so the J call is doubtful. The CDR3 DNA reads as TGTGCCAGCAGCTACGAGAATTTCCGGGACAGAGACACCTACGAGCAGTACTTC. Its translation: CASSYENFRDRDTYEQYF.